This TCR beta chain was identified during a study of human T cells and chemical hapten exposure (dated by TCRdb to the early 2020s). Regarding the research as a whole: For sensitization, 2% DPC in acetone was applied to a 2 cm by 2 cm area of upper inner arm skin. Each blood RNA sample was used to sequence both TCR alpha and TCR beta chains. Blood was sampled from patients pre-sensitization (week 0) and at 2, 6 and about 24 weeks after DPC sensitization. For TCR sequencing, blood came from about 29 alopecia patients at anywhere from one to four time points (pre-sensitization, 2, 6 and 24 weeks). Patch testing was performed on the upper back with Finn chambers containing 0.01% DPC, and the patch tests were scored after 6 days according to International Contact Dermatitis Research Group standards. Libraries were combined into a pool for sequencing, and differences in TCR yield between samples came mainly from small differences in library volumes within the pool. The study tracked peripheral blood TCR repertoire changes in vivo during primary and secondary sensitization to the hapten diphenylcyclopropenone (DPC) in alopecia patients. Weekly therapeutic DPC doses were additionally applied to the scalp of patients throughout the approximately 25-week study period. Most of the patients in the cohort were female, and the cohort covered alopecia areata with under or over 50% scalp involvement, alopecia totalis and alopecia universalis. Study-level results and caveats: No change with DPC sensitization was found in the number of TCRs above 1 in 1000 frequency, and no evidence of global repertoire structure alterations was found. Expanded TCRs formed significantly more large CDR3 similarity clusters than pre-sensitization or healthy control sets, consistent with antigen-driven responses. All patients had alopecia, a presumed autoimmune disease, so their immune response might differ from that of healthy individuals. Repeated subsampling changed both the strength of the expansion versus patch-test correlation and the threshold at which that correlation became significant. Patch test score was positively correlated with the number of PT1 expanded TCRs, with significance at thresholds 8, 16 and 32 but not at 4.

The sample holds many counts of this clonotype. Which antigen it targets is not known. Within one base of it there is no much larger clone, and no base qualities were kept. The CDR3 numbers 13 residues from cysteine through phenylalanine. Only the CDR3 DNA stays, 39 bases, in frame from base 1. From a lookup of the germline V gene, CDR1 and CDR2 are SGHTA and FQGNSA. V drops 1 base and J drops 6 bases, leaving 7 bases in between. The library was built by means of RACE. Data came from a NextSeq 500. During library preparation, unique molecular identifiers were attached to individual cDNA molecules so that TCRs could be counted quantitatively and reproducibly. Per the source publication's procedure: A median of approximately 96,000 TCRs per sample was observed, with a range of roughly 23,224 to 750,000. V, J and CDR3 annotation of the TCR reads was carried out using the Decombinator software suite. For PS versus PT1 abundance plots, all samples were subsampled to the same number of TCRs (28,000). Expanded TCRs were defined as absent before sensitization and observed at least eight times at the 2-week time point. In-frame beta chains were kept once TCRdb had trimmed the public reads at Q25 with fastp and called clones with MiXCR. Every entry covers one CDR3 protein and lists the most common genes and DNA from its rows. The V and J calls here are based on TCRdb, not the publication. The sample table lists 35,000 to 45,000 distinct CDR3 sequences, 9.5% to 10% of them with a count of one. The top ten clonotypes cover 14% to 15% of the sample.

The intended sense of this specimen's time point label: patch test 2, 6 weeks after DPC sensitization. Sample treatment or condition, as interpreted from the label and publication: therapeutic diphenylcyclopropenone sensitization with weekly scalp DPC. Total RNA was extracted from unfractionated whole blood that had been collected in Tempus Blood RNA tubes. At every patch-test visit, the blood draw took place before the patch test was put on. To be eligible, patients had to be aged 18 to 70, diagnosed with alopecia and judged suitable for DPC therapy, while pregnant patients were excluded. The sample here was whole blood, taken in connection with sensitization to the hapten diphenylcyclopropenone (DPC). The chain is assembled from TRBV7-2 and TRBJ1-5; the D gene identity is not certain. The sequence came from a woman aged 25-40 years with alopecia areata. Some clones in this sample may be carry-over from other donors' samples. CDR3 sequence: CASSLDWAQPQHF. The DNA sequence reads TGTGCCAGCAGCTTAGATTGGGCTCAGCCCCAGCATTTT.